This TCR beta chain was recorded in a study of vaccination effects on CD4 cells after COVID-19. Antigen-specific CD4+ T cells were expanded (with viral peptide pools) by the ViraFEST assay ahead of sequencing. Isolating CD4+ T cells followed more than 9 days of culture. Prior SARS-CoV-2 infection was absent in the vaccine recipients, as shown by negative nucleocapsid antibodies. PBMC were cultured at under 2.5 million per well with about 10 IU/ml IL-2 and about 9.4 ug/ml peptides. Clones were sequenced by immunoSEQ multiplex PCR, and TCRdb holds only the in-frame ones, with some missing. In the table there are around 25,000 clones, 55% to 75% of which are singletons. As to this clone: Its antigen is still unknown.

The sequence derives from a human donor who received a COVID-19 vaccine. The specimen comprised CD4+ T cells from PBMCs cultured with SARS-CoV-2 spike peptides, sampled before COVID-19 vaccination.

In nucleotides, the CDR3 is TGTGCCAGCAGAGTGGGACTAGCGAAAAATGAGCAGTTCTTC. Residues: CASRVGLAKNEQFF. The chain couples TRBV2 to TRBJ2-1, with 10 bases that match TRBD2. V dropped 6 bases and J dropped 7; count of bases not matched to a gene: 6. CDR1 is SNHLY and CDR2 is FYNNEI in the germline V gene. The CDR3 has 14 amino acids.